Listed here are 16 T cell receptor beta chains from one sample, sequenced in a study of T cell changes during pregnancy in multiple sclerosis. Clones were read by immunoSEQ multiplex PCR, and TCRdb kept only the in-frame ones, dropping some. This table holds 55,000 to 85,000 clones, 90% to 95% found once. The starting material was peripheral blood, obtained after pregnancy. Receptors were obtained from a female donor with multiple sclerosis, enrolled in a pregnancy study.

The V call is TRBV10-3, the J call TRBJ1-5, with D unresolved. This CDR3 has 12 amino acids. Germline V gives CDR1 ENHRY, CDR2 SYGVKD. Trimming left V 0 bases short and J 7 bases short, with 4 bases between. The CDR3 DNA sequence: TGTGCCATCAGTGAGTCTAGACAGCCCCAGCATTTT. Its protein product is CAISESRQPQHF.

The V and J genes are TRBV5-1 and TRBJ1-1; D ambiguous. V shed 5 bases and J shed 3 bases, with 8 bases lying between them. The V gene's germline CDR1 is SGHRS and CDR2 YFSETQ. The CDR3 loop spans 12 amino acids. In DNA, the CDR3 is TGCGCCAGCAGGGACGGGGACACTGAAGCTTTCTTT. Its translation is CASRDGDTEAFF.

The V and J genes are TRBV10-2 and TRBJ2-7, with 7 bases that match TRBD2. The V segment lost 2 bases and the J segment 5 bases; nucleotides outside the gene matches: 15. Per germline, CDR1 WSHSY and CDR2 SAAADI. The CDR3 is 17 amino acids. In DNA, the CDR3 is TGCGCCAGCAGTGAGGGCCTCGGTCTAGCGGAAAGGAACGAGCAGTACTTC. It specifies CASSEGLGLAERNEQYF.

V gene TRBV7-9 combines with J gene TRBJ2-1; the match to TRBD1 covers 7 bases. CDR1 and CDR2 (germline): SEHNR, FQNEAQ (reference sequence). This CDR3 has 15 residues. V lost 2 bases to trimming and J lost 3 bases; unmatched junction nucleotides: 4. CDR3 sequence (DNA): TGTGCCAGCAGCTTAAAGGGGGCATTCTACAATGAGCAGTTCTTC. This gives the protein CASSLKGAFYNEQFF. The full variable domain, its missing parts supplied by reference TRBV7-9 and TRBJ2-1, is DTGVSQNPRHKITKRGQNVTFRCDPISEHNRLYWYRQTLGQGPEFLTYFQNEAQLEKSRLLSDRFSAERPKGSFSTLEIQRTEQGDSAMYLCASSLKGAFYNEQFFGPGTRLTVL.

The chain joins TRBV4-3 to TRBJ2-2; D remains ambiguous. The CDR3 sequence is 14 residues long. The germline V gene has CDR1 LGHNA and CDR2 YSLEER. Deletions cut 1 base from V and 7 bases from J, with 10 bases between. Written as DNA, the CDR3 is TGCGCCAGCAGCCAAGTTGCTAGTCACGGGGAGCTGTTTTTT. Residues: CASSQVASHGELFF.

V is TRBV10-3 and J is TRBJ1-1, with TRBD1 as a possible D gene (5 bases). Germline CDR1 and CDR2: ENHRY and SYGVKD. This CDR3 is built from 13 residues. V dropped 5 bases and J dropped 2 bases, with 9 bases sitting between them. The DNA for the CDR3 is TGTGCCATCAGTTTCCAGGGAAACACTGAAGCTTTCTTT. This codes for CAISFQGNTEAFF.

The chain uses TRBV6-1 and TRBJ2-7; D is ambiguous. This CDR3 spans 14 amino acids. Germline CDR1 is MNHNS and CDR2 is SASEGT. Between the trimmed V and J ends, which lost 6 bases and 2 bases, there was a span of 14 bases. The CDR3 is CASRGATLTYEQYF. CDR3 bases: TGTGCCAGCAGAGGAGCTACCTTAACCTACGAGCAGTACTTC.

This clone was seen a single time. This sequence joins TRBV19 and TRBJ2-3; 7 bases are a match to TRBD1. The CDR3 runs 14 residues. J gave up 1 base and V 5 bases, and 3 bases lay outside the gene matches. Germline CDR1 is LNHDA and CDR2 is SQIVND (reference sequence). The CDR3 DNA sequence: TGTGCCAGTAGTGTGCAGGGGGGCACAGATACGCAGTATTTT. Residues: CASSVQGGTDTQYF.

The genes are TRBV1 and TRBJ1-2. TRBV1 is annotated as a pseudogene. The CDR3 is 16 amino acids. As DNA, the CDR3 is TGCACCAGCAGCCAAGATCCTCTGCGGGCCTCCTATGGCTACACCTTC. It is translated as CTSSQDPLRASYGYTF.

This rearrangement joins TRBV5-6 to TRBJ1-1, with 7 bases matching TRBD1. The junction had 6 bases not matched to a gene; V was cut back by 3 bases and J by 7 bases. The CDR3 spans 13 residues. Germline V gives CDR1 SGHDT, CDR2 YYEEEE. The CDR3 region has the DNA TGTGCCAGCAGCTCCTGGGGGGACAGTGAAGCTTTCTTT. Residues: CASSSWGDSEAFF.

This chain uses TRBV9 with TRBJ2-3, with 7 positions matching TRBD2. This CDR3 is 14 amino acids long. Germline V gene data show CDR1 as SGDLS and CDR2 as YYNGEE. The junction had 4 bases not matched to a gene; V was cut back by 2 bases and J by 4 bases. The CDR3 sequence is CASSVREASDTQYF. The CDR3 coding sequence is TGTGCCAGCAGCGTTCGGGAGGCCTCAGATACGCAGTATTTT.

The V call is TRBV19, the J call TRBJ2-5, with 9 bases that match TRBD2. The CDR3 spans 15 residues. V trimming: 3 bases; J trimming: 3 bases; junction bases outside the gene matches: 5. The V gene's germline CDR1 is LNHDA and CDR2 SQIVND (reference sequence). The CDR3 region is CASSILSSGKETQYF. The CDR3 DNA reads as TGTGCCAGTAGTATTTTATCTAGCGGGAAAGAGACCCAGTACTTC.

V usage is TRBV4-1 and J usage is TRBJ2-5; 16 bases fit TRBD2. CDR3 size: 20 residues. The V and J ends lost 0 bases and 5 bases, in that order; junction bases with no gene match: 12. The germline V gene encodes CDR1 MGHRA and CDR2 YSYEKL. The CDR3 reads CASSQDSGTSGRAGGETQYF. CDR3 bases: TGCGCCAGCAGCCAAGACTCAGGGACTAGCGGGAGGGCCGGGGGGGAGACCCAGTACTTC.

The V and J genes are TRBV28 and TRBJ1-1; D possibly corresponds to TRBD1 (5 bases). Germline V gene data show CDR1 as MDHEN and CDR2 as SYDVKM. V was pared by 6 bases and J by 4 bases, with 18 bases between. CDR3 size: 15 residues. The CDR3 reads CASSPFRGVGTEAFF. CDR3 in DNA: TGTGCCAGCAGCCCTTTTAGGGGTGTAGGCACTGAAGCTTTCTTT.

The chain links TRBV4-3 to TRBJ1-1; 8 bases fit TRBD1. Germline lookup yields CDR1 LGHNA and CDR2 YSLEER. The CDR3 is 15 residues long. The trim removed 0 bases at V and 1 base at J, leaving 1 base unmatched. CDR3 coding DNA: TGCGCCAGCAGCCAAGATGGGACAGGGAACACTGAAGCTTTCTTT. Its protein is CASSQDGTGNTEAFF.

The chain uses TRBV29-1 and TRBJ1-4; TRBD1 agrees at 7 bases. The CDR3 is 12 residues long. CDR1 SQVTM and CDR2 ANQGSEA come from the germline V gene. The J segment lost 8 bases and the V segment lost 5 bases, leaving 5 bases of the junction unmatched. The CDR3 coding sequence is TGCAGCGTTACAGGGGTAGGAGAAAAACTGTTTTTT. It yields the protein CSVTGVGEKLFF.